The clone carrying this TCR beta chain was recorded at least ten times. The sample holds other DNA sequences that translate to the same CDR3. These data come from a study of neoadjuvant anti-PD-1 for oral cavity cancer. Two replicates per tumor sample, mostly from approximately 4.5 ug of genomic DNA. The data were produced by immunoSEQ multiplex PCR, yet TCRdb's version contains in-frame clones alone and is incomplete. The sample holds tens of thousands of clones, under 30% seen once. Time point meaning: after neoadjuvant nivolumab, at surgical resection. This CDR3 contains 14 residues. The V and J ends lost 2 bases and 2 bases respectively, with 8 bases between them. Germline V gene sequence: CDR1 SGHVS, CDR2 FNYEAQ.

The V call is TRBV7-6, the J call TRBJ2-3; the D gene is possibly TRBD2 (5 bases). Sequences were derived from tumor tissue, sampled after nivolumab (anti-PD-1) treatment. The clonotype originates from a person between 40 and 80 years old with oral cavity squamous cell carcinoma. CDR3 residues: CASSLSGNTDTQYF. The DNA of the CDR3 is TGTGCCAGCAGCTTAAGCGGAAACACAGATACGCAGTATTTT.